This T cell receptor (beta chain) was recovered during a study of blood T cells in healthy people across ages. A second PCR of 7 to 11 cycles used a sample-barcoded 5' primer and a J-beta primer mix. Per-sample output comprised a minimum of 2.5 million paired-end reads containing CDR3. TCRdb ran MiXCR on the 5' RACE reads and lists one entry per CDR3 protein. The sample consists of roughly 1,700,000 distinct CDR3 sequences, roughly 28% of them appearing once. There are 15 residues in the CDR3. V dropped 1 base and J dropped 3 bases, with 9 bases sitting between them. Germline V gives CDR1 LNHNV, CDR2 YYDKDF (reference sequence).

The material sequenced was blood. The TCR sequence derives from a woman younger than 45 in good health. The chain is built from TRBV15 and TRBJ1-4; possibly TRBD1 for D (6 bases). Written as DNA, the CDR3 is TGTGCCACCAGCAGAGTCAGGGGACCTAATGAAAAACTGTTTTTT. It is translated as CATSRVRGPNEKLFF.